This TCR beta chain derives from a study of T cell responses to AZD1222 COVID-19 vaccine. Regarding the study as a whole: Baseline seropositives among AZD1222 recipients totaled only six or seven.

Regarding this clone: As yet, its antigen is unknown.

Clones were read by immunoSEQ multiplex PCR, and TCRdb kept only the in-frame ones, dropping some. Of about 120,000 clones in the sample, roughly 90% were seen once. The material was peripheral blood, obtained on day 0 of AZD1222 vaccination. The receptor comes from an adult in good health.

CDR3 bases: TGTGCCAGCAGCTCTGTCGGGGGACAGGGGAATTCACCCCTCCACTTT. This gives the protein CASSSVGGQGNSPLHF. The V call is TRBV3-1 (or the pseudogene TRBV3-2), the J call TRBJ1-6; 10 nucleotides align to TRBD1. Germline V gives CDR1 LGHDT, CDR2 YNNKEL (reference sequence). This CDR3 spans 16 amino acids. Unmatched junction bases numbered 8, after V lost 5 bases and J lost 7 bases.